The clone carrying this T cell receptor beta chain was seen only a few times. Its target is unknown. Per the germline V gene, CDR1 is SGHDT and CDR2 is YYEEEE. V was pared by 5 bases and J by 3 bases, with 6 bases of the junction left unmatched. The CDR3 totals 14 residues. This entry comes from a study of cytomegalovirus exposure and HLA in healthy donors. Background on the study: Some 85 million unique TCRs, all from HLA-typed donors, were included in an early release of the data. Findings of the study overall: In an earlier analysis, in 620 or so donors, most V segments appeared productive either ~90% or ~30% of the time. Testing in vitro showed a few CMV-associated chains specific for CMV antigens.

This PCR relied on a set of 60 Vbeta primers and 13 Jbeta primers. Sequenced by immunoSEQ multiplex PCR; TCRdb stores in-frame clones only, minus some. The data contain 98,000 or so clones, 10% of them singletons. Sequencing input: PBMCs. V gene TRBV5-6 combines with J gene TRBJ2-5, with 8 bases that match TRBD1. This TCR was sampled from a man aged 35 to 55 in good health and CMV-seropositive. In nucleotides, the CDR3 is TGTGCCAGCAGAAAGGGGACAGGAAAAGAGACCCAGTACTTC. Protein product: CASRKGTGKETQYF.